Listed below are T cell receptor beta chains from one sample, sequenced in a study of beta chain features in type 1 diabetes. Only in-frame clones appear in the TCRdb table, and some are missing; sequencing was by immunoSEQ multiplex PCR. The sample lists about 260,000 clones, 20% to 25% occurring once. Source material: naive CD4+ T cells from blood. These receptor sequences come from a woman between 25 and 40 years old with type 1 diabetes. Each CDR3 is given with its conserved first and last residue. Expanded clones are given a class, and other clones once, few, many or no size at all.

j_gene: TRBJ1-1; v_gene: TRBV14; abundance: few; CDR3aa: CASSQDLGQGNTEAFF
j_gene: TRBJ1-3; v_gene: TRBV12-5; abundance: .; CDR3aa: CASGRLDGNTIYF
j_gene: TRBJ2-1; v_gene: TRBV28; abundance: .; CDR3aa: CASSWDSAPFNEQFF
j_gene: TRBJ2-1; v_gene: TRBV7-2; abundance: few; CDR3aa: CASSLQSGSVNEQFF
j_gene: TRBJ2-7; v_gene: TRBV7-6; abundance: .; CDR3aa: CASSSVGGQYF
j_gene: TRBJ2-7; v_gene: TRBV30; abundance: .; CDR3aa: CAWSGLAGVYEQYF
j_gene: TRBJ2-5; v_gene: TRBV25-1; abundance: .; CDR3aa: CASRTGTELQETQYF
j_gene: TRBJ2-3; v_gene: TRBV11-2; abundance: .; CDR3aa: CASSFSARGTDTQYF
j_gene: TRBJ2-4; v_gene: TRBV5-1; abundance: .; CDR3aa: CASSLGGREDIQYF
j_gene: TRBJ1-2; v_gene: TRBV6-5; abundance: .; CDR3aa: CASYQGANYGYTF
j_gene: TRBJ2-3; v_gene: TRBV30; abundance: .; CDR3aa: CAWSVSGTDTQYF
j_gene: TRBJ2-2; v_gene: TRBV28; abundance: few; CDR3aa: CASSFRTGVTGELFF
j_gene: TRBJ1-2; v_gene: TRBV5-1; abundance: .; CDR3aa: CASSPRGQDYGYTF
j_gene: TRBJ2-6; v_gene: TRBV7-8; abundance: .; CDR3aa: CASSLRGISGANVLTF
j_gene: TRBJ2-3; v_gene: TRBV4-1; abundance: .; CDR3aa: CASSQEPLNRVARRDTQYF
j_gene: TRBJ1-1; v_gene: TRBV19; abundance: .; CDR3aa: CASRDRGGTEAFF
j_gene: TRBJ2-3; v_gene: TRBV11-2; abundance: .; CDR3aa: CASSLGAALNADTQYF
j_gene: TRBJ1-5; v_gene: TRBV30; abundance: .; CDR3aa: CAWSLRSNQPQHF
j_gene: TRBJ2-3; v_gene: TRBV6-1; abundance: few; CDR3aa: CASSLTSAYTDTQYF
j_gene: TRBJ1-2; v_gene: TRBV7-6; abundance: .; CDR3aa: CASSLVGGRGYTF
j_gene: TRBJ2-7; v_gene: TRBV4-2; abundance: .; CDR3aa: CASSQDPERGYYEQYF
j_gene: TRBJ2-1; v_gene: TRBV2; abundance: .; CDR3aa: CASSGGEAGNEQFF
j_gene: TRBJ2-1; v_gene: TRBV2; abundance: few; CDR3aa: CASEREFSYNEQFF
j_gene: TRBJ2-1; v_gene: TRBV29-1; abundance: .; CDR3aa: CSVMTSGSFRSYNEQFF
j_gene: TRBJ1-2; v_gene: TRBV7-9; abundance: few; CDR3aa: CASSPDASGGSYTF
j_gene: TRBJ2-1; v_gene: TRBV29-1; abundance: few; CDR3aa: CSVLSRGGGSGVNEQFF
j_gene: TRBJ1-5; v_gene: TRBV5-1; abundance: .; CDR3aa: CASSTGQDNQPQHF
j_gene: TRBJ2-2; v_gene: TRBV4-1; abundance: .; CDR3aa: CASSQSGVGITGELFF
j_gene: TRBJ2-5; v_gene: TRBV28; abundance: few; CDR3aa: CASSVTGVWETQYF
j_gene: TRBJ1-4; v_gene: TRBV18; abundance: few; CDR3aa: CASSPRPGIEGEKLFF
j_gene: TRBJ1-2; v_gene: TRBV25-1; abundance: .; CDR3aa: CASSVTGVNYGYTF
j_gene: TRBJ2-1; v_gene: TRBV7-9; abundance: few; CDR3aa: CASTPSYSSYNEQFF
j_gene: TRBJ1-5; v_gene: TRBV7-9; abundance: .; CDR3aa: CASSPTGDQPQHF
j_gene: TRBJ2-2; v_gene: TRBV11-2; abundance: few; CDR3aa: CASSPSPGELFF
j_gene: TRBJ1-1; v_gene: TRBV14; abundance: once; CDR3aa: CASSHSGYTEAFF
j_gene: TRBJ2-6; v_gene: TRBV7-9; abundance: few; CDR3aa: CASSTSNSGANVLTF
j_gene: TRBJ2-3; v_gene: TRBV11-2; abundance: .; CDR3aa: CASSLTSGTGTDTQYF
j_gene: TRBJ1-1; v_gene: TRBV2; abundance: .; CDR3aa: CASRDDKISAFF
j_gene: TRBJ1-1; v_gene: TRBV30; abundance: .; CDR3aa: CASRAGTTEAFF
j_gene: TRBJ2-1; v_gene: TRBV5-1; abundance: few; CDR3aa: CASSWSTSGADYNEQFF
j_gene: TRBJ2-7; v_gene: TRBV29-1; abundance: .; CDR3aa: CSVVSHSNYEQYF
j_gene: TRBJ1-5; v_gene: TRBV29-1; abundance: few; CDR3aa: CSVSTGGSNQPQHF
j_gene: TRBJ2-3; v_gene: TRBV7-9; abundance: few; CDR3aa: CASSTSRTSGFTDTQYF
j_gene: TRBJ1-1; v_gene: TRBV2; abundance: once; CDR3aa: CASSAQGDTEAFF
j_gene: TRBJ2-1; v_gene: TRBV28; abundance: .; CDR3aa: CASSPRLASADNEQFF
j_gene: TRBJ2-7; v_gene: TRBV6-6; abundance: .; CDR3aa: CASSQRLAGPYEQYF